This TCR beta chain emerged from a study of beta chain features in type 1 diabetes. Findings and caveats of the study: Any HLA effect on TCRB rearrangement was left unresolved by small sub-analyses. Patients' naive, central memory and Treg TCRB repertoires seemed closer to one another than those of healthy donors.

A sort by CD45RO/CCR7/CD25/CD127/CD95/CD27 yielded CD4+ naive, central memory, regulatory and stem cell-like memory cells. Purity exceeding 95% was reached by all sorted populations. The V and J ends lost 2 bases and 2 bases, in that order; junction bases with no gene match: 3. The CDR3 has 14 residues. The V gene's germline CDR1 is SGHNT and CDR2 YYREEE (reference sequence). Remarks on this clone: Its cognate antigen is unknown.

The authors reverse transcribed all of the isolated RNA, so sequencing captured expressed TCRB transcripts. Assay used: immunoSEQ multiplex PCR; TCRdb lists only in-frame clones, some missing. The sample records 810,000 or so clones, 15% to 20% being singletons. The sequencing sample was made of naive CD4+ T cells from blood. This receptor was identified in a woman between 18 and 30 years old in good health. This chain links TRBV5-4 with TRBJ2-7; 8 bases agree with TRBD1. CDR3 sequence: CASSLQTGAYEQYF. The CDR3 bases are TGTGCCAGCAGCTTACAGACAGGGGCCTACGAGCAGTACTTC.